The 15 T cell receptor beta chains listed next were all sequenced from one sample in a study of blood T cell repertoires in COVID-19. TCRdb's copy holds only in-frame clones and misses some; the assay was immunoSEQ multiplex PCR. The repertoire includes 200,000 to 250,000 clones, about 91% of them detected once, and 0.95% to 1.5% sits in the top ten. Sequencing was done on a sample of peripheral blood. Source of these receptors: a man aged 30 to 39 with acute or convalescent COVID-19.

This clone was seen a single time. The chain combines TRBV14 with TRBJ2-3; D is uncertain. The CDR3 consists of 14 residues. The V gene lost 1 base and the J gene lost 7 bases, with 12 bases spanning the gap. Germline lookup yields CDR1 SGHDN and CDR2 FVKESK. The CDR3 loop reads CASSQGVGRYTQYF. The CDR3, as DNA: TGTGCCAGCAGCCAAGGGGTGGGCCGGTATACGCAGTATTTT.

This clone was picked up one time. CDR3 bases: TGTGCCAGCAGCCCCCTTAGAGCAGGTTTCCAAGAGACCCAGTACTTC. Encoded protein: CASSPLRAGFQETQYF. This chain uses TRBV28 with TRBJ2-5; D not resolved. V was pared by 6 bases and J by 1 base, with 18 bases between. The V gene's germline CDR1 is MDHEN and CDR2 SYDVKM. CDR3 size: 16 residues.

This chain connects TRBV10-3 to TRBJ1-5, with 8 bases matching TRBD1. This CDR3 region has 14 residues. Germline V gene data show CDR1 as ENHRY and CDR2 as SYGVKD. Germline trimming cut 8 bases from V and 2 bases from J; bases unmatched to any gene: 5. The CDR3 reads CAIQGAGGNQPQHF. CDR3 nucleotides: TGTGCCATCCAGGGGGCAGGTGGCAATCAGCCCCAGCATTTT.

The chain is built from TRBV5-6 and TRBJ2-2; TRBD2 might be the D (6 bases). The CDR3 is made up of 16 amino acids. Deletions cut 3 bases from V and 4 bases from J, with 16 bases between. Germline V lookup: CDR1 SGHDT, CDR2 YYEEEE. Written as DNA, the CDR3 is TGTGCCAGCAGCTCAGACAGACTAGTACCCACCGGGGAGCTGTTTTTT. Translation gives CASSSDRLVPTGELFF.

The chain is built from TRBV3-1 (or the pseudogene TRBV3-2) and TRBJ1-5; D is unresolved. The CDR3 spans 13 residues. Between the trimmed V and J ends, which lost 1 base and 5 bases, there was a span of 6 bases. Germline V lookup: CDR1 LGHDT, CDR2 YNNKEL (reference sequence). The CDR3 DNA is TGTGCCAGCAGCCAAGTCCGAGATCAGCCCCAGCATTTT. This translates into CASSQVRDQPQHF.

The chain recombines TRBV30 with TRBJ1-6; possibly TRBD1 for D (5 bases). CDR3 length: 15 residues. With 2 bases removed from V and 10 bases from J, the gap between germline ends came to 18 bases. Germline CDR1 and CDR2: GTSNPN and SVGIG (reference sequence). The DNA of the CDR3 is TGTGCCTGGAGTACAGGATCCTCTACATTGTCACCCCTCCACTTT. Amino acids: CAWSTGSSTLSPLHF.

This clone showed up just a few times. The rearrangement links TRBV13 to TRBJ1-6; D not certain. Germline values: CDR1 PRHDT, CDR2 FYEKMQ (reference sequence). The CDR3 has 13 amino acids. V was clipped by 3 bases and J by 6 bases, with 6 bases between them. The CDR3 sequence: CASSLEGNSPLHF. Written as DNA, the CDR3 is TGTGCCAGCAGCTTGGAGGGTAATTCACCCCTCCACTTT.

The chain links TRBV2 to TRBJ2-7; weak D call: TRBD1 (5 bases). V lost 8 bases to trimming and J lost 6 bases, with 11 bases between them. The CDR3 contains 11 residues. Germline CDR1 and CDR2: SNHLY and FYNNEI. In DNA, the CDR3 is TGTGCCAGCTCCGAAGGGGTCGAGCAGTACTTC. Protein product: CASSEGVEQYF.

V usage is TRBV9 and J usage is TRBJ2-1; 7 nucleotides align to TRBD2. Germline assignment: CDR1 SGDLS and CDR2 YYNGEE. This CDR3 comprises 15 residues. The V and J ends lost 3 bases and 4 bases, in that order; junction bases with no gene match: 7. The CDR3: CASSGRGDFYNEQFF. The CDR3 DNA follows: TGTGCCAGCAGCGGCCGGGGGGACTTTTACAATGAGCAGTTCTTC. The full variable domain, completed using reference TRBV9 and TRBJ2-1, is DSGVTQTPKHLITATGQRVTLRCSPRSGDLSVYWYQQSLDQGLQFLIQYYNGEERAKGNILERFSAQQFPDLHSELNLSSLELGDSALYFCASSGRGDFYNEQFFGPGTRLTVL.

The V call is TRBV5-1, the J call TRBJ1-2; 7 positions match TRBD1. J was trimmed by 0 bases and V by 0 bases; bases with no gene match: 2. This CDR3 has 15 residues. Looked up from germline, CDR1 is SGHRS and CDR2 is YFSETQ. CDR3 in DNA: TGCGCCAGCAGCTTGGGACAGGGATCTAACTATGGCTACACCTTC. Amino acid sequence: CASSLGQGSNYGYTF.

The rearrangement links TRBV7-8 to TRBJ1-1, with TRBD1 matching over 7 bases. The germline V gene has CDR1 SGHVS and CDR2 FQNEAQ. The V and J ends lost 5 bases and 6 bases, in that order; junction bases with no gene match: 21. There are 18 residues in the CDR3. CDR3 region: CASSPRPQGTLPGAEAFF. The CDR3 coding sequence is TGTGCCAGCAGCCCTAGGCCACAGGGGACCCTTCCGGGGGCTGAAGCTTTCTTT.

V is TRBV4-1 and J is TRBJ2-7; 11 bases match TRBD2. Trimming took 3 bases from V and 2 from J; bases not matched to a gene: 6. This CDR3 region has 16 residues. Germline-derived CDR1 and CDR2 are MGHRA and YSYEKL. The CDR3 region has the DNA TGCGCCAGCAGCCACGACACTAGCGGGGGAGCCTACGAGCAGTACTTC. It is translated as CASSHDTSGGAYEQYF.

In nucleotides, the CDR3 is TGTGCCAGCAGCGAGGGGGCGATGTACAATGAGCAGTTCTTC. It yields the protein CASSEGAMYNEQFF. This rearrangement joins TRBV7-2 to TRBJ2-1; 7 bases are a match to TRBD1. Germline lookup yields CDR1 SGHTA and CDR2 FQGNSA. The V and J ends lost 5 bases and 4 bases, in that order; junction bases with no gene match: 5. The CDR3 is made up of 14 amino acids. The complete variable domain, with remaining parts taken from reference TRBV7-2 and TRBJ2-1, reads GAGVSQSPSNKVTEKGKDVELRCDPISGHTALYWYRQSLGQGLEFLIYFQGNSAPDKSGLPSDRFSAERTGGSVSTLTIQRTQQEDSAVYLCASSEGAMYNEQFFGPGTRLTVL.

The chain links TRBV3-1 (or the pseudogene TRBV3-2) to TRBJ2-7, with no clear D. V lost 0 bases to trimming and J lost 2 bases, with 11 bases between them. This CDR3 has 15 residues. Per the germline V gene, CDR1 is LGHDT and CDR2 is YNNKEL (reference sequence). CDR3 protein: CASSQDRVRTYEQYF. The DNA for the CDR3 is TGTGCCAGCAGCCAAGATCGGGTCAGAACCTACGAGCAGTACTTC.

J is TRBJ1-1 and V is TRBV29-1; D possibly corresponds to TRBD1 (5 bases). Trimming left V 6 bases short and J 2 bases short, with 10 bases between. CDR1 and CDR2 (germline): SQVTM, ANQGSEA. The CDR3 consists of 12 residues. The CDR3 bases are TGCAGCGTCACAAGGGGAAACACTGAAGCTTTCTTT. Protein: CSVTRGNTEAFF.